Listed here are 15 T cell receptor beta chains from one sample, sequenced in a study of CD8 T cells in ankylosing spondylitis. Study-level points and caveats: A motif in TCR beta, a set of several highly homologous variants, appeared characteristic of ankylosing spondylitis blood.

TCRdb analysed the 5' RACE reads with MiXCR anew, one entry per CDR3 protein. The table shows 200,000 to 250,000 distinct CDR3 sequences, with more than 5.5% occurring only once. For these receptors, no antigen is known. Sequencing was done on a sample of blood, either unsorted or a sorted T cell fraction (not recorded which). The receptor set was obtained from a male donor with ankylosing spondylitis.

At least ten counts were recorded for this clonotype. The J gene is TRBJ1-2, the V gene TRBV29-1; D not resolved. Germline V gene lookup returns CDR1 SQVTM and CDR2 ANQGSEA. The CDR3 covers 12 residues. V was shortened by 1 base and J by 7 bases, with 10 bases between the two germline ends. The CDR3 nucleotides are TGCAGCGTTGAAGGGACGGCGGTTGGCTACACCTTC. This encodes CSVEGTAVGYTF.

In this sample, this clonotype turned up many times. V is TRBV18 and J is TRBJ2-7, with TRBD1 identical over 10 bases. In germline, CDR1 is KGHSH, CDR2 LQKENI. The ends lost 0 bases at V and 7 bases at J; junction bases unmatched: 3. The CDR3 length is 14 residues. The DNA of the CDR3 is TGTGCCAGCTCACCACCGGACAGGGGGTTAGAGCAGTACTTC. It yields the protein CASSPPDRGLEQYF. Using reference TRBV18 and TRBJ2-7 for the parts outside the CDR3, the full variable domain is NAGVMQNPRHLVRRRGQEARLRCSPMKGHSHVYWYRQLPEEGLKFMVYLQKENIIDESGMPKERFSAEFPKEGPSILRIQQVVRGDSAAYFCASSPPDRGLEQYFGPGTRLTVT.

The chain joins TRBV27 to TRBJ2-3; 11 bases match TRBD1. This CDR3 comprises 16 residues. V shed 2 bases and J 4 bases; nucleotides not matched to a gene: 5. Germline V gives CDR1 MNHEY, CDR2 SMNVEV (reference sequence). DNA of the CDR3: TGTGCCAGCAGTTTAGGACAGGGGGCGCGCGCAGATACGCAGTATTTT. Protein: CASSLGQGARADTQYF.

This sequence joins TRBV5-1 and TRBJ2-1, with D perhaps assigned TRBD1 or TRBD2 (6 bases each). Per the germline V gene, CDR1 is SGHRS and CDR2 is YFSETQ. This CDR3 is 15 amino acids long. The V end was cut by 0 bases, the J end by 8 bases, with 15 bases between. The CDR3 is CASSLGMGGSDEQFF. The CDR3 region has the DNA TGCGCCAGCAGCTTGGGGATGGGGGGCTCGGATGAGCAGTTCTTC.

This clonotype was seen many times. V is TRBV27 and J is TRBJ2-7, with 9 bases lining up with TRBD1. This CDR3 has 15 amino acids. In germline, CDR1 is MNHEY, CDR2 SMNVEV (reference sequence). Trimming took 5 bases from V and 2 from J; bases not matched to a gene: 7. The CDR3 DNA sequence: TGTGCCAGCAGTCCGGGGGACAGGGTAGCCTACGAGCAGTACTTC. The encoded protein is CASSPGDRVAYEQYF.

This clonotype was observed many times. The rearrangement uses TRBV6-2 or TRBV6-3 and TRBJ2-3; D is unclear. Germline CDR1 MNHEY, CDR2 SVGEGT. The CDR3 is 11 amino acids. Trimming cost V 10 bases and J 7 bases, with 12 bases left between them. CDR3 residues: CAIQSSNTQYF. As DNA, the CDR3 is TGTGCCATCCAGAGTTCAAATACGCAGTATTTT.

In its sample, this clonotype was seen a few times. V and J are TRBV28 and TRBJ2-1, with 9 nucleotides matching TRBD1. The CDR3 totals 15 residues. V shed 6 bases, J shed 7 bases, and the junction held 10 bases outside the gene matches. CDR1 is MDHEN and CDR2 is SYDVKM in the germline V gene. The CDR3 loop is CASRTGTGMLNEQFF. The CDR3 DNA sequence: TGTGCCAGCAGAACCGGGACAGGGATGTTGAATGAGCAGTTCTTC.

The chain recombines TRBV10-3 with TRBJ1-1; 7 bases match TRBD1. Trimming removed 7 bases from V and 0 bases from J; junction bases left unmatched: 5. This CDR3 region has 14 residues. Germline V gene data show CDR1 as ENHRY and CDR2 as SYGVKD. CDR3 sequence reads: CAINEGAMNTEAFF. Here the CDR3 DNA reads TGTGCCATCAACGAGGGGGCGATGAACACTGAAGCTTTCTTT.

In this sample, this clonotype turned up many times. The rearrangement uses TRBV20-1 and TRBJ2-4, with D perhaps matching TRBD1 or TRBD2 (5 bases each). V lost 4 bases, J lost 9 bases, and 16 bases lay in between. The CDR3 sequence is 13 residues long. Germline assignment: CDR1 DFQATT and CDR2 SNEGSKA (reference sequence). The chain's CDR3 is CSATPVGDGIQYF. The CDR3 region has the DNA TGCAGTGCTACCCCAGTTGGGGACGGCATTCAGTACTTC.

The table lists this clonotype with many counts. The CDR3 spells CASSEAGRSSYNEQFF. The CDR3 DNA sequence: TGTGCCAGCAGCGAGGCGGGTAGGAGCTCCTACAATGAGCAGTTCTTC. The chain has TRBV9 and TRBJ2-1; a possible D gene is TRBD2 (5 bases). V lost 3 bases to trimming and J lost 0 bases, with 13 bases between them. Germline V gene sequence: CDR1 SGDLS, CDR2 YYNGEE. The CDR3 runs 16 residues.

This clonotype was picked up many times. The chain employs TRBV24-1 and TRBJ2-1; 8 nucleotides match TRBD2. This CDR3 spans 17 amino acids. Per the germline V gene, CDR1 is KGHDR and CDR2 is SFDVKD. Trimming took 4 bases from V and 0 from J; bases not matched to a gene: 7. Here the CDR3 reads CATSDPTSASSYNEQFF. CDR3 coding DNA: TGTGCCACCAGTGACCCGACTAGCGCCAGCTCCTACAATGAGCAGTTCTTC.

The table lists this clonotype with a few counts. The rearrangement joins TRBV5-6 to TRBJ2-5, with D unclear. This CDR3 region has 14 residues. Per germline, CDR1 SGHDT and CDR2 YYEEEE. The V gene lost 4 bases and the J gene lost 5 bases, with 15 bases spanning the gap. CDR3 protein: CASSLRLGFETQYF. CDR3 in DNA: TGTGCCAGCAGCCTACGGCTGGGCTTCGAGACCCAGTACTTC.

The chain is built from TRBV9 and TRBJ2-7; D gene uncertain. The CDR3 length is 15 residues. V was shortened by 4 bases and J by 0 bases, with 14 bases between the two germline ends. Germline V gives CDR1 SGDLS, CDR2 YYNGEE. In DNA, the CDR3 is TGTGCCAGCAGCCACCAACGATCCCTCTCCTACGAGCAGTACTTC. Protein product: CASSHQRSLSYEQYF.

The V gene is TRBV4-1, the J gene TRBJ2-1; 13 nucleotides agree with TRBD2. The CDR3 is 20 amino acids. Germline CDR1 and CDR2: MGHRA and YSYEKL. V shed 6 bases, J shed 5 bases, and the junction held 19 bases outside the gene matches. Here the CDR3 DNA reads TGCGCCAGCAGTCCCAGACAGGGGCCTGGGACTAGCGGGGAGAACAATGAGCAGTTCTTC. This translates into CASSPRQGPGTSGENNEQFF.

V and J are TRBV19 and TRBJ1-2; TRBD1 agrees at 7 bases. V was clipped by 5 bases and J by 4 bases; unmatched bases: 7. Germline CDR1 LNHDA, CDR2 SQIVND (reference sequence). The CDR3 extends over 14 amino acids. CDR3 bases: TGTGCCAGTAGTGGAGGAAACAGGGGCTATGGCTACACCTTC. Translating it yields CASSGGNRGYGYTF.